These 29 T cell receptor beta chains were sequenced from one sample in a study of regulatory T cells in long-lasting Graves disease. Relying on iRepertoire HTBI primers and Arm-PCR of CDR3 regions, the team built TCR beta libraries. TCRdb redid the calling of the multiplex PCR reads with MiXCR, one entry per CDR3 protein. The table has 600,000 to 650,000 distinct CDR3 sequences, roughly 15% seen once. Time point specified: newly diagnosed GD, antithyroid drugs for less than 3 months. The TCR library was prepared using RNA isolated from PBMCs. This same sample was also part of a study on T cells in Graves' hyperthyroidism and ophthalmopathy.

This specimen was peripheral blood mononuclear cells (PBMCs), taken at new diagnosis, from a patient treated with antithyroid drugs. The receptors were sampled from a woman in her twenties or thirties with Graves disease.

The rearrangement links TRBV19 to TRBJ2-3, with 7 bases fitting TRBD2. The length of the CDR3 is 15 residues. The germline V gene has CDR1 LNHDA and CDR2 SQIVND (reference sequence). Unmatched junction bases numbered 8, after V lost 3 bases and J lost 5 bases. This CDR3 reads CASSIMAGAVDTQYF. The DNA of the CDR3 is TGTGCCAGTAGTATTATGGCGGGAGCAGTAGATACGCAGTATTTT.

This clonotype was observed a few times. In DNA, the CDR3 is TGTGCCAGCAGCGTAGGCGGACAGGGGGCTGACGAGCAGTACTTC. Its protein is CASSVGGQGADEQYF. The chain recombines TRBV9 with TRBJ2-7; 11 nucleotides line up with TRBD1. The CDR3 covers 15 residues. Germline-derived CDR1 and CDR2 are SGDLS and YYNGEE. J gave up 5 bases and V 0 bases, and 4 bases lay outside the gene matches.

This clonotype has a count of ten or more. This rearrangement joins TRBV2 to TRBJ2-5; TRBD2 agrees at 12 bases. The CDR3 extends over 15 amino acids. J lost 6 bases, V lost 9 bases, and 11 bases had no gene match. Germline V gives CDR1 SNHLY, CDR2 FYNNEI. In DNA form, the CDR3 reads TGTGCCAGGAGAGACCAGACTAGCGGGAGACAGACCCAGTACTTC. The encoded protein is CARRDQTSGRQTQYF.

This clonotype was recorded at least ten times. This chain joins TRBV24-1 and TRBJ1-1; D is ambiguous. The CDR3 is 12 residues long. V was clipped by 9 bases and J by 10 bases, with 17 bases between them. Looked up from germline, CDR1 is KGHDR and CDR2 is SFDVKD. The CDR3 DNA is TGTGCCACCGGATCCCGGGCTGGTGTAGCTTTCTTT. It codes for CATGSRAGVAFF.

This clonotype was recorded at least ten times. The rearrangement links TRBV3-1 to TRBJ2-1; no clear D. The CDR3 consists of 17 residues. The ends were cut back, 0 bases at V and 4 bases at J, with 16 bases in the middle. Looked up from germline, CDR1 is LGHDT and CDR2 is YNNKEL (reference sequence). The CDR3 DNA sequence: TGTGCCAGCAGCCAAGAAGGGTTCCTGCGGCTGTACAATGAGCAGTTCTTC. Translated: CASSQEGFLRLYNEQFF.

This clonotype has a count of ten or more. The chain joins TRBV5-1 to TRBJ2-7; 14 bases align to TRBD2. Germline-derived CDR1 and CDR2 are SGHRS and YFSETQ. This CDR3 has 17 residues. V shed 0 bases and J 4 bases; nucleotides not matched to a gene: 6. The CDR3 protein is CASSLVPGLAGAYEQYF. CDR3 in DNA: TGCGCCAGCAGCTTGGTGCCGGGACTAGCGGGAGCGTACGAGCAGTACTTC.

This clonotype was observed a few times. The chain uses TRBV10-2 and TRBJ2-1; D gene ambiguous. Germline CDR1 reads WSHSY; CDR2 reads SAAADI. Between the trimmed V and J ends, which lost 6 bases and 2 bases, there was a span of 11 bases. This CDR3 is built from 14 residues. CDR3 DNA: TGCGCCAGCAGCTCAGACGCTGCCTACAATGAGCAGTTCTTC. This gives the protein CASSSDAAYNEQFF.

V usage is TRBV11-1 and J usage is TRBJ2-4; 7 bases agree with TRBD1. The CDR3 extends over 18 amino acids. The junction had 18 bases not matched to a gene; V was cut back by 4 bases and J by 6 bases. From germline, CDR1 is SGHAT and CDR2 FQDESV (reference sequence). This CDR3 reads CASSSTKGAGPLGNIQYF. The CDR3 DNA is TGTGCCAGCAGCTCGACTAAGGGGGCCGGCCCCTTGGGAAACATTCAGTACTTC.

This clonotype appeared many times. This rearrangement joins TRBV27 to TRBJ1-2; 7 bases agree with TRBD1. Germline V gene data show CDR1 as MNHEY and CDR2 as SMNVEV (reference sequence). Trimming took 4 bases from V and 2 from J; bases not matched to a gene: 4. The CDR3 has 14 amino acids. The CDR3 DNA is TGTGCCAGCAGTTCTTCAGGGGGAAACTATGGCTACACCTTC. This encodes CASSSSGGNYGYTF.

This clonotype has at least ten counts. The CDR3 loop is CSASPQLEYEQYF. In nucleotides, the CDR3 is TGCAGTGCTAGTCCTCAATTGGAATACGAGCAGTACTTC. The chain uses TRBV20-1 and TRBJ2-7; D is unclear. The CDR3 totals 13 residues. Germline CDR1 DFQATT, CDR2 SNEGSKA (reference sequence). Trimming stripped 3 bases from V and 4 bases from J, with 13 bases between.

Regarding this clonotype: The limits of the CDR3 on the DNA are not certain, so only TCRdb's listed CDR3 is given. V and J are TRBV28 and TRBJ1-2; TRBD1, as called in the table, went unchecked against the DNA. Inclusive of both ends, the CDR3 amounts to 13 amino acids. From germline, CDR1 is MDHEN and CDR2 SYDVKM. The CDR3 is CASSTSTGVGYTF.

This clonotype was seen at least ten times. The J gene is TRBJ1-4, the V gene TRBV27; D gene ambiguous. This CDR3 has 12 amino acids. Germline assignment: CDR1 MNHEY and CDR2 SMNVEV (reference sequence). Between the trimmed V and J ends, which lost 4 bases and 7 bases, there was a span of 7 bases. Here the CDR3 reads CASSYWGEKLFF. In nucleotides, the CDR3 is TGTGCCAGCAGTTACTGGGGTGAAAAACTGTTTTTT.

The chain carries TRBV7-2 and TRBJ2-1; 9 bases are shared with TRBD2. The CDR3 consists of 15 residues. CDR1 is SGHTA and CDR2 is FQGNSA in the germline V gene. V shed 3 bases and J 8 bases; nucleotides not matched to a gene: 8. CDR3 DNA sequence: TGTGCCAGCAGCTTCAGAGCGGGAGGCGAAGATGAGCAGTTCTTC. Protein sequence: CASSFRAGGEDEQFF. Based on the CDR3 plus reference TRBV7-2 and TRBJ2-1, the full variable domain is GAGVSQSPSNKVTEKGKDVELRCDPISGHTALYWYRQSLGQGLEFLIYFQGNSAPDKSGLPSDRFSAERTGGSVSTLTIQRTQQEDSAVYLCASSFRAGGEDEQFFGPGTRLTVL.

The chain combines TRBV25-1 with TRBJ1-4; no clear D gene. From germline, CDR1 is MGHDK and CDR2 SYGVNS. CDR3 length: 12 residues. V lost 2 bases, J lost 7 bases, and 5 bases lay in between. CDR3 residues: CASSEPFEKLFF. DNA for the CDR3: TGTGCCAGCAGTGAACCCTTTGAAAAACTGTTTTTT.

The table lists this clonotype with a few counts. The V call is TRBV14, the J call TRBJ2-4; D may be TRBD2 (5 bases). CDR3 length: 12 amino acids. Germline V CDR1 and CDR2: SGHDN, FVKESK. Trimming pared 3 bases from V and 11 bases from J, leaving 11 bases between. The CDR3 sequence is CASSHSGLVQYF. CDR3 DNA sequence: TGTGCCAGCAGCCACTCAGGACTGGTTCAGTACTTC.

This clonotype was picked up many times. The chain recombines TRBV12-3 or TRBV12-4 with TRBJ1-5; no reliable D call. Trimming left V 7 bases short and J 4 bases short, with 8 bases between. The CDR3 is made up of 12 amino acids. CDR3 residues: CASMSQNQPQHF. CDR3 nucleotide sequence: TGTGCCAGCATGTCCCAAAATCAGCCCCAGCATTTT.

This clonotype was picked up a small number of times. The chain uses TRBV7-9 and TRBJ2-7; D is possibly TRBD1 (6 bases). The length of the CDR3 is 14 residues. The germline V gene encodes CDR1 SEHNR and CDR2 FQNEAQ (reference sequence). V dropped 4 bases and J dropped 6 bases, with 16 bases sitting between them. The CDR3 is CASSSWDTEGEQYF. CDR3 nucleotides: TGTGCCAGCAGCTCCTGGGACACCGAGGGCGAGCAGTACTTC. The complete variable domain, with remaining parts taken from reference TRBV7-9 and TRBJ2-7, reads DTGVSQNPRHKITKRGQNVTFRCDPISEHNRLYWYRQTLGQGPEFLTYFQNEAQLEKSRLLSDRFSAERPKGSFSTLEIQRTEQGDSAMYLCASSSWDTEGEQYFGPGTRLTVT.

This chain connects TRBV20-1 to TRBJ1-2; unclear D gene. Per the germline V gene, CDR1 is DFQATT and CDR2 is SNEGSKA (reference sequence). The V end lost 1 base, the J end lost 2 bases, and 5 bases lay between the germline ends. The CDR3 consists of 12 residues. DNA for the CDR3: TGCAGTGCTAGAGGGGAAAACTATGGCTACACCTTC. The encoded protein is CSARGENYGYTF.

This clonotype appeared a few times. This chain uses TRBV5-5 with TRBJ1-2; D may be TRBD1 (6 bases). Germline V CDR1 and CDR2: SGHKS, YYEKEE (reference sequence). V lost 0 bases and J lost 0, with 12 bases in between. There are 16 residues in the CDR3. CDR3 DNA sequence: TGTGCCAGCAGCTTGGCGGGGGGACAAGCTAACTATGGCTACACCTTC. Encoded protein: CASSLAGGQANYGYTF.

This chain joins TRBV2 and TRBJ2-2; TRBD2 is a possible D gene (5 bases). CDR1 is SNHLY, CDR2 FYNNEI, per germline. CDR3 length: 15 amino acids. Trimming took off 10 bases at V and 2 bases at J, with 17 bases between the two ends. CDR3 in DNA: TGTGCCACCAACCCTACTAGTCCCAACACCGGGGAGCTGTTTTTT. It codes for CATNPTSPNTGELFF. The entire variable domain, with the rest obtained from reference TRBV2 and TRBJ2-2, is as follows: EPEVTQTPSHQVTQMGQEVILRCVPISNHLYFYWYRQILGQKVEFLVSFYNNEISEKSEIFDDQFSVERPDGSNFTLKIRSTKLEDSAMYFCATNPTSPNTGELFFGEGSRLTVL.

This clonotype was detected ten times or more. This sequence joins TRBV14 and TRBJ2-1; D is possibly TRBD1 or TRBD2 (5 bases each). V was pared by 1 base and J by 13 bases, with 14 bases between. Per germline, CDR1 SGHDN and CDR2 FVKESK. This CDR3 is 13 amino acids long. CDR3 nucleotide sequence: TGTGCCAGCAGCCAAGTGTCCGAGGGGATACAGTTCTTC. It translates to CASSQVSEGIQFF.

In this sample, this clonotype turned up many times. V gene TRBV12-3 or TRBV12-4 combines with J gene TRBJ1-4, with D unresolved. The CDR3 contains 12 residues. Trimming removed 7 bases from V and 3 bases from J, with 6 bases in between. The CDR3 is CASKTSNEKLFF. The CDR3 nucleotides are TGTGCCAGCAAGACATCTAATGAAAAACTGTTTTTT.

This chain connects TRBV19 to TRBJ1-5; D possibly corresponds to TRBD1 (5 bases). V lost 5 bases and J lost 5, with 16 bases in between. CDR3 size: 15 residues. CDR1 and CDR2 from the germline V gene are LNHDA and SQIVND (reference sequence). CDR3 protein: CASSPGNLNHQPQHF. For the CDR3, the DNA is TGTGCCAGTAGTCCAGGGAACCTCAATCATCAGCCCCAGCATTTT.

The table lists this clonotype with a few counts. CDR3 in amino acids: CASSHGQPDHPTGELFF. The CDR3 bases are TGTGCCAGCAGCCATGGTCAGCCCGATCATCCAACCGGGGAGCTGTTTTTT. The rearrangement uses TRBV7-9 and TRBJ2-2; unclear D gene. V was cut by 5 bases and J by 5 bases, with 21 bases left in between. Per the germline V gene, CDR1 is SEHNR and CDR2 is FQNEAQ (reference sequence). This CDR3 spans 17 amino acids.

A word on this clonotype: The junction differs from germline at one of its ends, possibly a read error. This chain links TRBV6-1 with TRBJ2-1, with TRBD1 matching over 10 bases. The CDR3 length is 11 residues. The germline CDR1 and CDR2 sequences are MNHNS and SASEGT. Written as DNA, the CDR3 is TGTGCCAGCAGCCAGGGACAGGGGACCATTTTC. This encodes CASSQGQGTIF.

The DNA for the CDR3 is TGTGCCAGCAGTTACTCGTGGAGCTCCTATAATTCACCCCTCCACTTT. This translates into CASSYSWSSYNSPLHF. The chain joins TRBV6-5 to TRBJ1-6; D is unclear. The CDR3 consists of 16 residues. Germline values: CDR1 MNHEY, CDR2 SVGAGI. V was shortened by 0 bases and J by 0 bases, with 6 bases between the two germline ends.

Only a few counts were recorded for this clonotype. The chain uses TRBV14 and TRBJ2-7; D gene ambiguous. The CDR3 length is 13 residues. The germline V and J ends were trimmed by 5 bases and 3 bases, with 11 bases remaining between them. Germline CDR1 reads SGHDN; CDR2 reads FVKESK. CDR3 loop: CASSRALNYEQYF. CDR3 sequence (DNA): TGTGCCAGCAGCAGGGCCCTTAACTACGAGCAGTACTTC.

This clonotype was observed many times. The rearrangement links TRBV7-8 to TRBJ2-3; 8 bases line up with TRBD2. V lost 5 bases and J lost 1; bases outside the gene matches: 23. Germline lookup yields CDR1 SGHVS and CDR2 FQNEAQ. This CDR3 is built from 21 residues. This CDR3 is CASSQLPIRVRRAGGTDTQYF. In nucleotides, the CDR3 is TGTGCCAGCAGCCAGCTTCCGATTAGGGTTCGGAGAGCGGGAGGCACAGATACGCAGTATTTT. The full variable domain, with the rest looked up from reference TRBV7-8 and TRBJ2-3, is GAGVSQSPRYKVAKRGQDVALRCDPISGHVSLFWYQQALGQGPEFLTYFQNEAQLDKSGLPSDRFFAERPEGSVSTLKIQRTQQEDSAVYLCASSQLPIRVRRAGGTDTQYFGPGTRLTVL.

This clonotype was recorded many times. J is TRBJ1-2 and V is TRBV6-2 or TRBV6-3; D is possibly TRBD1 (5 bases). The germline CDR1 and CDR2 sequences are MNHEY and SVGEGT. V lost 2 bases to trimming and J lost 3 bases, with 22 bases between them. The CDR3 contains 18 residues. The CDR3 here is CASSYDWGRGWSDYGYTF. The CDR3 DNA follows: TGTGCCAGCAGTTACGATTGGGGTCGGGGGTGGTCGGACTATGGCTACACCTTC.